The clone carrying this TCR beta chain has just a few counts. There are 17 residues in the CDR3. Germline-derived CDR1 and CDR2 are MGHRA and YSYEKL. The trim removed 1 base at V and 0 bases at J, leaving 7 bases unmatched. This sample was included in a study of blood T cells in healthy people across ages. Next came a second PCR, run for about 6 to 12 cycles, which used a sample-barcoded 5' primer along with a J-beta primer mix. In TCRdb, the 5' RACE reads were re-called with MiXCR into one record per CDR3 protein. The sample lists over 950,000 distinct CDR3 sequences; less than 45% were seen once. J is TRBJ1-1 and V is TRBV4-1, with TRBD1 matching 8 bases. This sequence was found in a man in his late teens or twenties in good health. The sequencing sample was made of blood. CDR3: CASSQAGRGPMNTEAFF. The CDR3 region has the DNA TGCGCCAGCAGCCAAGCGGGCAGGGGGCCCATGAACACTGAAGCTTTCTTT.